Each of the 29 T cell receptor beta chains below was sequenced from the same sample in a study of control samples from healthy donors and cancer patients. The assay was immunoSEQ multiplex PCR, and TCRdb's table has in-frame clones only and misses some. Altogether 120,000 or so clones are present, 85% to 95% being singletons, with the ten largest covering approximately 0.57%. The sequencing input was PBMCs. These receptors came from a man at least 80 years old with head and neck cancer.

The chain recombines TRBV10-1 with TRBJ2-7, with D unresolved. The CDR3 has 15 residues. The V end lost 3 bases, the J end lost 2 bases, and 14 bases lay between the germline ends. Germline loops: CDR1 WNHNN, CDR2 SYGVQD (reference sequence). This chain's CDR3 is CASSEDRAVAYEQYF. CDR3 sequence (DNA): TGCGCCAGCAGTGAAGACCGGGCAGTCGCCTACGAGCAGTACTTC.

Of note for this clone: One end of the junction varies from germline; a read error may be responsible. The same CDR3 is also encoded by other DNA sequences in this sample. The chain uses TRBV5-1 and TRBJ2-7, with D uncertain. Germline loops: CDR1 SGHRS, CDR2 YFSETQ. The CDR3 runs to 13 residues. The CDR3 loop is CASSIGLSSEQYF. Here the CDR3 DNA reads TGCGCCAGTAGCATCGGGCTCTCCTCCGAGCAGTACTTC.

The V call is TRBV10-1, the J call TRBJ2-2; TRBD1 might be the D (5 bases). CDR3 size: 16 residues. The V gene's germline CDR1 is WNHNN and CDR2 SYGVQD (reference sequence). Between the trimmed V and J ends, which lost 3 bases and 3 bases, there was a span of 14 bases. The CDR3 DNA follows: TGCGCCAGCAGTGATGGCTTCGACAGTTACACCGGGGAGCTGTTTTTT. This encodes CASSDGFDSYTGELFF.

This chain joins TRBV6-5 and TRBJ2-3; tentatively, D is TRBD1 (6 bases). From germline, CDR1 is MNHEY and CDR2 SVGAGI. V shed 6 bases and J shed 2 bases, with 9 bases lying between them. The CDR3 is made up of 13 amino acids. CDR3 amino acids: CASRRQDTDTQYF. The CDR3 DNA is TGTGCCAGCAGGCGACAGGACACAGATACGCAGTATTTT.

This chain links TRBV4-3 with TRBJ2-7, with D perhaps TRBD1 or TRBD2 (5 bases each). The CDR3 runs to 14 residues. With 4 bases removed from V and 0 bases from J, the gap between germline ends came to 10 bases. CDR1 is LGHNA, CDR2 YSLEER, per germline. The CDR3 protein is CASSPGTSSYEQYF. The CDR3 nucleotides read TGCGCCAGCAGCCCCGGGACCAGCTCCTACGAGCAGTACTTC.

This chain uses TRBV10-3 with TRBJ2-7, with D perhaps matching TRBD1 or TRBD2 (6 bases each). The germline V gene has CDR1 ENHRY and CDR2 SYGVKD. The CDR3 is 15 residues long. Deletions cut 6 bases from V and 0 bases from J, with 15 bases between. CDR3 amino acids: CAIRGARDNSYEQYF. The CDR3 DNA reads TGTGCCATCAGAGGGGCGCGGGACAACTCCTACGAGCAGTACTTC.

This clone was recorded only once. In DNA form, the CDR3 reads TGTGCCAGCAGTGAAAAGTTTTGGCATAACATCTACGAGCAGTACTTC. The encoded protein is CASSEKFWHNIYEQYF. The chain joins TRBV2 to TRBJ2-7; no reliable D call. The V gene lost 2 bases and the J gene lost 3 bases, with 17 bases spanning the gap. The CDR3 runs 16 residues. Looked up from germline, CDR1 is SNHLY and CDR2 is FYNNEI.

In the case of this clone: Germline and junction disagree at one end, which may indicate a read error. The V gene is TRBV13, the J gene TRBJ1-2, with D possibly TRBD1 on 6 matching bases. CDR3 length equals 15 residues. Germline V lookup: CDR1 PRHDT, CDR2 FYEKMQ (reference sequence). CDR3 residues: CTSSFRDTSNYGYTF. As DNA, the CDR3 is TGTACCAGCAGCTTCCGGGACACCTCTAACTATGGCTACACCTTC.

V and J are TRBV6-6 and TRBJ2-7; 10 bases match TRBD2. Germline CDR1 MNHNY, CDR2 SVGAGI (reference sequence). Losses at the gene ends were 7 bases for V and 2 bases for J; bases not matched to a gene: 8. This CDR3 is 15 amino acids long. CDR3 DNA: TGTGCCAGCACTCCAAGCGGGAGGGAAGCCTACGAGCAGTACTTC. It is translated as CASTPSGREAYEQYF.

The chain combines TRBV21-1 with TRBJ1-6. TRBV21-1 is a known pseudogene. The CDR3 contains 18 residues. The CDR3 region has the DNA TGTGCCAGCAGCAATCGTTCCGGGGAATCCCAGAGTAATTCACCCCTCCACTTT. It codes for CASSNRSGESQSNSPLHF.

This chain uses TRBV28 with TRBJ1-6; a weak D match, TRBD1 (6 bases). The V and J ends lost 8 bases and 10 bases respectively, with 18 bases between them. This CDR3 has 14 residues. The germline CDR1 and CDR2 sequences are MDHEN and SYDVKM. CDR3 nucleotide sequence: TGTGCCAGCGCCGATGCGCAGGGGCAATCACCCCTCCACTTT. Its protein product is CASADAQGQSPLHF.

The V call is TRBV5-4, the J call TRBJ1-1; no clear D gene. The germline V gene has CDR1 SGHNT and CDR2 YYREEE (reference sequence). The V and J ends lost 6 bases and 3 bases respectively, with 15 bases between them. The CDR3 covers 14 residues. Here the CDR3 reads CASTRTQRDTEAFF. DNA for the CDR3: TGTGCCAGCACCCGTACTCAACGGGACACTGAAGCTTTCTTT.

The gene calls are TRBV5-4 and TRBJ1-6, with TRBD1 as a possible D gene (6 bases). This CDR3 comprises 14 residues. The germline V and J ends were trimmed by 7 bases and 5 bases, with 13 bases remaining between them. Germline CDR1 SGHNT, CDR2 YYREEE (reference sequence). CDR3 loop: CASGPQGNNSPLHF. In nucleotides, the CDR3 is TGTGCCAGCGGCCCTCAGGGGAATAATTCACCCCTCCACTTT.

This clone was seen only a few times. The chain combines TRBV6-5 with TRBJ2-6, with TRBD1 as a possible D gene (5 bases). V was trimmed by 8 bases and J by 1 base, leaving 12 bases between them. The CDR3 length is 15 residues. CDR1 is MNHEY and CDR2 is SVGAGI in the germline V gene. Here the CDR3 reads CASGQGDSGANVLTF. Here the CDR3 DNA reads TGTGCCAGCGGGCAGGGTGATTCTGGGGCCAACGTCCTGACTTTC.

The chain has TRBV19 and TRBJ2-2; D may be TRBD2 (6 bases). Germline loops: CDR1 LNHDA, CDR2 SQIVND (reference sequence). The V end was cut by 7 bases, the J end by 7 bases, with 13 bases between. The CDR3 contains 13 residues. The CDR3 loop is CASTPGGFGELFF. Here the CDR3 DNA reads TGTGCCAGTACTCCCGGGGGATTCGGGGAGCTGTTTTTT.

The chain joins TRBV9 to TRBJ1-1, with D uncertain. The CDR3 loop spans 14 amino acids. Germline loops: CDR1 SGDLS, CDR2 YYNGEE. The V end was cut by 2 bases, the J end by 2 bases, with 10 bases between. The DNA for the CDR3 is TGTGCCAGCAGCGTGATGTCAGTTAACACTGAAGCTTTCTTT. This codes for CASSVMSVNTEAFF.

The rearrangement joins TRBV5-1 to TRBJ2-3; 13 bases align to TRBD2. Germline CDR1 and CDR2: SGHRS and YFSETQ. J gave up 1 base and V 4 bases, and 3 bases lay outside the gene matches. This CDR3 is 16 amino acids long. The CDR3 bases are TGCGCCAGCAGCCCAGGGACTAGCGGGGGCACAGATACGCAGTATTTT. Translated, it gives CASSPGTSGGTDTQYF. The full variable domain, with the rest looked up from reference TRBV5-1 and TRBJ2-3, is KAGVTQTPRYLIKTRGQQVTLSCSPISGHRSVSWYQQTPGQGLQFLFEYFSETQRNKGNFPGRFSGRQFSNSRSEMNVSTLELGDSALYLCASSPGTSGGTDTQYFGPGTRLTVL.

The CDR3 DNA is TGCGCCAGCAGCGGCACGGACAGGGAAAAACTGTTTTTT. It yields the protein CASSGTDREKLFF. V and J are TRBV4-1 and TRBJ1-4; 7 bases are shared with TRBD1. V gave up 5 bases and J gave up 8 bases; unmatched junction bases: 5. The germline V gene has CDR1 MGHRA and CDR2 YSYEKL. The CDR3 length is 13 residues.

The rearrangement links TRBV3-1 (or the pseudogene TRBV3-2) to TRBJ1-6; the D is unclear. The CDR3 totals 15 residues. V was trimmed by 4 bases and J by 8 bases, leaving 15 bases between them. Germline assignment: CDR1 LGHDT and CDR2 YNNKEL (reference sequence). The DNA for the CDR3 is TGTGCCAGCAGCCTCGATAGTGGTGGGCATTCACCCCTCCACTTT. Protein sequence: CASSLDSGGHSPLHF.

This clone came up once. Written as DNA, the CDR3 is TGCGCCAGCAGCTTTGAAGGGACAGGGAGCAATGGCTACACCTTC. This codes for CASSFEGTGSNGYTF. The rearrangement joins TRBV5-1 to TRBJ1-2, with TRBD1 identical over 9 bases. Germline CDR1 is SGHRS and CDR2 is YFSETQ. Trimming removed 2 bases from V and 6 bases from J; junction bases left unmatched: 8. CDR3 size: 15 residues.

V and J are TRBV24-1 and TRBJ2-5, with TRBD1 identical over 8 bases. J was trimmed by 3 bases and V by 3 bases; bases with no gene match: 5. The germline CDR1 and CDR2 sequences are KGHDR and SFDVKD. The CDR3 length is 15 residues. The CDR3 region is CATSDRQGAEETQYF. CDR3 bases: TGTGCCACCAGTGATAGGCAGGGGGCGGAAGAGACCCAGTACTTC.

This chain uses TRBV19 with TRBJ1-2, with D unclear. The CDR3 extends over 14 amino acids. V dropped 1 base and J dropped 2 bases, with 8 bases sitting between them. Germline V gene data show CDR1 as LNHDA and CDR2 as SQIVND (reference sequence). CDR3 sequence: CASSIGAGNYGYTF. Here the CDR3 DNA reads TGTGCCAGTAGTATAGGGGCTGGGAACTATGGCTACACCTTC.

V and J are TRBV10-2 and TRBJ2-1, with no clear D. CDR1 WSHSY and CDR2 SAAADI come from the germline V gene. V lost 7 bases, J lost 0 bases, and 7 bases lay in between. CDR3 size: 13 residues. The CDR3 nucleotides are TGCGCCAGCAAATCAAGCTCCTACAATGAGCAGTTCTTC. It yields the protein CASKSSSYNEQFF.

The V call is TRBV6-1, the J call TRBJ2-3; D possibly corresponds to TRBD1 (5 bases). V lost 3 bases and J lost 2, with 9 bases in between. The CDR3 loop spans 14 amino acids. CDR1 is MNHNS and CDR2 is SASEGT in the germline V gene. CDR3 sequence: CASSDRGNTDTQYF. The CDR3 DNA reads TGTGCCAGCAGTGATAGGGGCAACACAGATACGCAGTATTTT.

The chain's CDR3 is CASSWTGYTEAFF. In DNA form, the CDR3 reads TGTGCCAGCAGTTGGACAGGGTACACTGAAGCTTTCTTT. The chain links TRBV12-3 or TRBV12-4 to TRBJ1-1; 8 bases align to TRBD1. The CDR3 length is 13 residues. The junction had 1 base not matched to a gene; V was cut back by 4 bases and J by 3 bases.

J is TRBJ2-1 and V is TRBV5-1; the D gene is possibly TRBD1 (6 bases). Germline assignment: CDR1 SGHRS and CDR2 YFSETQ. The V gene lost 6 bases and the J gene lost 8 bases, with 21 bases spanning the gap. The CDR3 sequence is 15 residues long. The CDR3 DNA reads TGCGCCAGCATCAGGGAGCCCATACAGGGCTATGAGCAGTTCTTC. Its translation is CASIREPIQGYEQFF.

V is TRBV27 and J is TRBJ2-2; 7 bases map to TRBD2. Germline V gives CDR1 MNHEY, CDR2 SMNVEV (reference sequence). The CDR3 runs to 14 residues. V shed 6 bases, J shed 7 bases, and the junction held 8 bases outside the gene matches. The DNA of the CDR3 is TGTGCCAGCAGCCTCACTAGCGCGGGCGGGGAGCTGTTTTTT. Protein sequence: CASSLTSAGGELFF.

The J gene is TRBJ1-5, the V gene TRBV5-5; possible D gene TRBD1, 6 bases. This CDR3 has 15 amino acids. The germline V gene encodes CDR1 SGHKS and CDR2 YYEKEE (reference sequence). Trimming took 0 bases from V and 6 from J, leaving 13 bases between them. The CDR3, as DNA: TGTGCCAGCAGCTTGGCGGACAGAGAGGTTCAGCCCCAGCATTTT. Encoded protein: CASSLADREVQPQHF.

The chain has TRBV5-8 and TRBJ1-5, with a tentative D call TRBD1 (6 bases). CDR1 and CDR2 from the germline V gene are SGHTS and YDEGEE. The CDR3 is made up of 18 amino acids. V lost 7 bases and J 1 base, leaving 24 bases between the germline ends. This CDR3 is CASVQGQRGVYSNQPQHF. In DNA, the CDR3 is TGTGCCAGCGTGCAGGGACAAAGGGGGGTCTACAGCAATCAGCCCCAGCATTTT. The full variable domain, its missing parts supplied by reference TRBV5-8 and TRBJ1-5, is EAGVTQSPTHLIKTRGQQATLRCSPISGHTSVYWYQQALGLGLQFLLWYDEGEERNRGNFPPRFSGRQFPNYSSELNVNALELEDSALYLCASVQGQRGVYSNQPQHFGDGTRLSIL.